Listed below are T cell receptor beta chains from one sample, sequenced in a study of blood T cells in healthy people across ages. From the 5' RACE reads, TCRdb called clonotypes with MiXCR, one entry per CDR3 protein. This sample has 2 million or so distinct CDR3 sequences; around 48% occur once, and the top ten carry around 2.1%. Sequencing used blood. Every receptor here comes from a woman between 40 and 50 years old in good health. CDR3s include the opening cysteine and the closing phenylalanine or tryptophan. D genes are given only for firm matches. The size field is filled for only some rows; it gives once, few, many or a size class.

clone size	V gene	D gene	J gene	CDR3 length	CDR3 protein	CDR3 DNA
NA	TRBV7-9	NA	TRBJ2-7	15	CASSLVAGVNYEQYF	TGTGCCAGCAGCTTAGTGGCAGGGGTAAACTACGAGCAGTACTTC
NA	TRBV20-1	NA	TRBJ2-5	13	CSVQKGGEETQYF	TGCAGTGTCCAAAAGGGGGGCGAGGAGACCCAGTACTTC
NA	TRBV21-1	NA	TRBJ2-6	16	CASSKAPASGANVLTF	TGTGCCAGCAGCAAAGCGCCGGCCTCTGGGGCCAACGTCCTGACTTTC
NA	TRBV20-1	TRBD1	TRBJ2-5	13	CSASDRAQETQYF	TGCAGTGCTTCGGACAGGGCCCAAGAGACCCAGTACTTC
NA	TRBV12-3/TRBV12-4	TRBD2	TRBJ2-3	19	CASSSIETSGGVVTDTQYF	TGTGCCAGCAGTTCTATCGAGACTAGCGGGGGCGTGGTGACAGATACGCAGTATTTT
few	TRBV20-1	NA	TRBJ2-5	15	CSARDATSGQETQYF	TGCAGTGCTAGAGATGCCACCAGCGGACAAGAGACCCAGTACTTC
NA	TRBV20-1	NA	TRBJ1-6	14	CSAKEGSYNSPLHF	TGCAGTGCTAAAGAAGGCTCCTATAATTCACCCCTCCACTTT
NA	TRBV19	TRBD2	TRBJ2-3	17	CASSIDISGGARDTQYF	TGTGCCAGTAGTATAGATATCAGCGGGGGGGCCAGAGATACGCAGTATTTT
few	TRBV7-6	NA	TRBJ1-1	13	CASSQGINTEAFF	TGTGCCAGCAGTCAGGGGATTAACACTGAAGCTTTCTTT
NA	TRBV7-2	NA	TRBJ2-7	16	CASSLDRSGGQEIQYF	TGTGCCAGCAGCTTAGATCGGTCGGGGGGCCAAGAGATCCAGTACTTC
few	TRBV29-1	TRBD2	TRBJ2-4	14	CSAWGGGAGNIQYF	TGCAGCGCGTGGGGCGGGGGGGCCGGAAACATTCAGTACTTC
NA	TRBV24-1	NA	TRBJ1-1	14	CATMEGGYDTEAFF	TGTGCCACCATGGAGGGCGGATATGACACTGAAGCTTTCTTT
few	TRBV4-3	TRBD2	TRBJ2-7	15	CASSQGLAGTHEQYF	TGCGCCAGCAGCCAAGGCCTAGCGGGGACTCACGAGCAGTACTTC
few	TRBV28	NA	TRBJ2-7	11	CASSLVAEQYF	TGTGCCAGCAGTTTAGTCGCCGAGCAGTACTTC
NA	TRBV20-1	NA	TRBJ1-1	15	CSARPLNTGTTEAFF	TGCAGTGCTAGGCCCCTCAACACAGGGACCACTGAGGCTTTCTTT
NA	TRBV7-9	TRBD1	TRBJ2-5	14	CASSARQGTETQYF	TGTGCCAGCAGCGCCCGACAGGGCACAGAGACCCAGTACTTC
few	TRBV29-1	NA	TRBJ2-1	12	CSVAGANNEQFF	TGCAGCGTTGCCGGGGCCAACAATGAGCAGTTCTTC
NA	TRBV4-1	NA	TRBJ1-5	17	CASSPAGGGALGQPQHF	TGCGCCAGCAGCCCAGCCGGCGGGGGCGCTTTGGGTCAGCCCCAGCATTTT
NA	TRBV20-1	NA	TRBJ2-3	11	CSGSLTDTQYF	TGCAGTGGATCACTTACAGATACGCAGTATTTT
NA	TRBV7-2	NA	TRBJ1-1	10	CATGDVGAFF	TGTGCCACCGGGGACGTGGGGGCTTTCTTT
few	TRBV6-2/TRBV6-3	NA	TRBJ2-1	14	CASSSGTVRNEQFF	TGTGCCAGCAGTTCCGGGACTGTAAGGAATGAGCAGTTCTTC
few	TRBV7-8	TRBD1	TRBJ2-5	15	CASSSRTGDQETQYF	TGTGCCAGCAGCTCGCGGACAGGGGACCAAGAGACCCAGTACTTC
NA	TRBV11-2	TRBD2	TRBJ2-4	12	CASSRTSDIQYF	TGTGCCAGCAGCCGGACTAGCGACATTCAGTACTTC
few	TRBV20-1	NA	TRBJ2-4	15	CSARVLGPPRNIQYF	TGCAGTGCTAGAGTGCTGGGGCCTCCCCGAAACATTCAGTACTTC
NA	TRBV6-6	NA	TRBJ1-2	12	CASSYASGGYTF	TGTGCCAGCAGTTACGCCAGTGGTGGCTACACCTTC
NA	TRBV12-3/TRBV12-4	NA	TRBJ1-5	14	CTSSFGESNQPQHF	TGTACCAGCAGTTTCGGCGAGAGCAATCAGCCCCAGCATTTT
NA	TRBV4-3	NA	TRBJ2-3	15	CASSQEDRMVDTQYF	TGCGCCAGCAGCCAAGAGGACCGCATGGTTGATACGCAGTATTTT
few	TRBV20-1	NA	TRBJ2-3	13	CSLRPGATDTQYF	TGCAGTCTACGGCCAGGGGCCACAGATACGCAGTATTTT
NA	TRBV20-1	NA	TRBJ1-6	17	CSARDSVRSSYNSPLHF	TGCAGTGCTAGAGATTCGGTCAGGAGCTCCTATAATTCACCCCTCCACTTT
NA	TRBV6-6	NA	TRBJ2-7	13	CASSYSGNHEQYF	TGTGCCAGCAGTTACTCAGGGAACCACGAGCAGTACTTC
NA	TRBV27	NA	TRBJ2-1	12	CASRQAHNEQFF	TGTGCCAGCAGGCAGGCTCACAATGAGCAGTTCTTC
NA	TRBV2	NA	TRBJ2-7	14	CASSEGTGFVEQYF	TGTGCCAGCAGTGAAGGTACAGGGTTTGTCGAGCAGTACTTC
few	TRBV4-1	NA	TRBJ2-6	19	CASSRRSGTDASGANVLTF	TGCGCCAGCAGCCGCCGCTCCGGGACGGACGCCTCTGGGGCCAACGTCCTGACTTTC
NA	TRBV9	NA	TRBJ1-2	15	CASSEATATNYGYTF	TGTGCCAGCAGCGAGGCCACCGCTACGAACTATGGCTACACCTTC
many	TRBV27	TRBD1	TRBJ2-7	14	CASSLGTGGLEQYF	TGTGCCAGCAGCTTAGGGACAGGGGGCCTCGAGCAGTACTTC
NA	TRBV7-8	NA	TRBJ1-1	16	CASSLVRFPLNTEAFF	TGTGCCAGCAGCTTAGTAAGGTTTCCATTGAACACTGAAGCTTTCTTT
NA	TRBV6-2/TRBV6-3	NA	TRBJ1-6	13	CASSYAPTTPLHF	TGTGCCAGCAGTTACGCCCCTACAACACCCCTCCACTTT
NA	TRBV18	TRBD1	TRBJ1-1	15	CASSPRTGTDTEAFF	TGTGCCAGCTCACCCCGGACAGGTACTGACACTGAAGCTTTCTTT
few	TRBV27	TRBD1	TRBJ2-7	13	CASSLGQGKEQYF	TGTGCCAGCAGTTTAGGACAGGGAAAGGAGCAGTACTTC
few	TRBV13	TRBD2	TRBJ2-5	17	CASSSGLAGGTQETQYF	TGTGCCAGCAGCTCGGGACTAGCGGGGGGGACCCAAGAGACCCAGTACTTC
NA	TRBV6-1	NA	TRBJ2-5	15	CASSQVGAAIETQYF	TGTGCCAGCAGTCAAGTAGGGGCGGCTATAGAGACCCAGTACTTC
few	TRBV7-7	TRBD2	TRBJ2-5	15	CASSPSGSPGETQYF	TGTGCTAGCTCCCCTAGCGGGTCCCCAGGGGAGACCCAGTACTTC
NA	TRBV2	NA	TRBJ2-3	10	CASKADTQYF	TGTGCCAGCAAGGCCGATACGCAGTATTTT
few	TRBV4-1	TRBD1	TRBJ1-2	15	CASSQDSAGGDGYTF	TGCGCCAGCAGCCAAGATTCCGCAGGGGGGGATGGCTACACCTTC
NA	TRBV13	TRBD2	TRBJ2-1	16	CASSPGLVRRDSEQFF	TGTGCCAGCAGCCCCGGACTAGTCCGGAGGGATAGTGAGCAGTTCTTC
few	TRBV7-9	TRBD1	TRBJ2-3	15	CASSRKQGGTDTQYF	TGTGCCAGCAGCCGGAAACAGGGGGGCACAGATACGCAGTATTTT
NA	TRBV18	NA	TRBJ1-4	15	CASSPFPRQNEKLFF	TGTGCCAGCTCACCATTTCCTCGGCAGAATGAAAAACTGTTTTTT